The 17 T cell receptor beta chains given below trace back to one sample, sequenced in a study of T cells after yellow fever vaccination. MiXCR, applied by TCRdb to the 5' RACE reads, yields one record per CDR3 protein. This sample carries some 500,000 distinct CDR3 sequences, roughly 12% of them seen once, and the ten largest clones take about 14%. The source was PBMCs, collected on the day of the yellow fever booster vaccination. Every receptor here comes from a young man who received the YFV17D yellow fever vaccine.

This clonotype was detected only a few times. This rearrangement joins TRBV7-9 to TRBJ2-5, with 7 nucleotides matching TRBD2. V shed 5 bases and J 5 bases; nucleotides not matched to a gene: 11. The CDR3 totals 15 residues. The germline CDR1 and CDR2 sequences are SEHNR and FQNEAQ (reference sequence). The chain's CDR3 is CASSPRGLGSETQYF. The CDR3 nucleotides are TGTGCCAGCAGCCCGCGAGGACTAGGATCGGAGACCCAGTACTTC. The complete variable domain, with remaining parts taken from reference TRBV7-9 and TRBJ2-5, reads DTGVSQNPRHKITKRGQNVTFRCDPISEHNRLYWYRQTLGQGPEFLTYFQNEAQLEKSRLLSDRFSAERPKGSFSTLEIQRTEQGDSAMYLCASSPRGLGSETQYFGPGTRLLVL.

The chain combines TRBV29-1 with TRBJ2-2; D is perhaps TRBD2 (5 bases). Trimming pared 1 base from V and 1 base from J, leaving 7 bases between. The CDR3 has 14 amino acids. Germline V gene data show CDR1 as SQVTM and CDR2 as ANQGSEA. The CDR3 sequence: CSVEASLNTGELFF. CDR3 DNA: TGCAGCGTTGAAGCTAGCTTGAACACCGGGGAGCTGTTTTTT.

The rearrangement links TRBV5-1 to TRBJ2-2; 10 nucleotides match TRBD2. The CDR3 consists of 19 residues. Germline loops: CDR1 SGHRS, CDR2 YFSETQ. The V segment lost 4 bases and the J segment 0 bases; nucleotides outside the gene matches: 12. CDR3 DNA: TGCGCCAGCAGCATATCCCGACTAGCGGGCCTCACGAACACCGGGGAGCTGTTTTTT. It codes for CASSISRLAGLTNTGELFF.

In its sample, this clonotype was seen a few times. The chain recombines TRBV11-2 with TRBJ2-2; no clear D. The germline gives CDR1 SGHAT, CDR2 FQNNGV. CDR3 size: 13 residues. Trimming took 2 bases from V and 5 from J, leaving 6 bases between them. The CDR3 is CASSLTATGELFF. As DNA, the CDR3 is TGTGCCAGCAGCTTAACGGCGACCGGGGAGCTGTTTTTT.

This clonotype was observed a handful of times. The V gene is TRBV10-3, the J gene TRBJ2-4, with TRBD2 identical over 7 bases. CDR1 and CDR2 (germline): ENHRY, SYGVKD. The CDR3 sequence is 14 residues long. V trimming: 6 bases; J trimming: 9 bases; junction bases outside the gene matches: 11. CDR3 residues: CAISPGTNKGIQYF. The CDR3 DNA sequence: TGTGCCATCAGCCCCGGGACTAACAAAGGCATTCAGTACTTC.

This sequence joins TRBV20-1 and TRBJ2-3, with 9 bases matching TRBD2. CDR3 length equals 14 residues. The trim removed 4 bases at V and 6 bases at J, leaving 8 bases unmatched. Germline loops: CDR1 DFQATT, CDR2 SNEGSKA (reference sequence). The CDR3 here is CSANRVAGVDTQYF. The CDR3, as DNA: TGCAGTGCTAATCGAGTAGCGGGAGTGGATACGCAGTATTTT.

This clonotype was seen a few times. The V call is TRBV7-2, the J call TRBJ2-5, with 8 bases lining up with TRBD2. CDR3 length equals 15 residues. The junction had 8 bases not matched to a gene; V was cut back by 4 bases and J by 4 bases. Germline CDR1 SGHTA, CDR2 FQGNSA. This CDR3 is CASSSQREWRETQYF. The CDR3 DNA sequence: TGTGCCAGCAGCTCCCAGCGGGAGTGGCGAGAGACCCAGTACTTC.

The chain uses TRBV7-6 and TRBJ2-1; 8 bases align to TRBD1. This CDR3 is 15 amino acids long. Germline V gene data show CDR1 as SGHVS and CDR2 as FNYEAQ. V lost 5 bases and J lost 4; bases outside the gene matches: 7. CDR3 DNA sequence: TGTGCCAGCAGCCCACAGGGGGGCCTGTACAATGAGCAGTTCTTC. Translating it yields CASSPQGGLYNEQFF.

This clonotype was seen more than once but under ten times. The CDR3 DNA follows: TGTGCCAGCAGCCTTCGACAGGGGATGGATGAGCAGTTCTTC. Its protein is CASSLRQGMDEQFF. The chain links TRBV5-8 to TRBJ2-1, with 8 bases identical to TRBD1. In germline, CDR1 is SGHTS, CDR2 YDEGEE. The CDR3 covers 14 residues. After removal of 4 bases from V and 8 bases from J, the junction contained 8 bases not matched to a gene.

There are a few counts of this clonotype. The chain links TRBV5-1 to TRBJ2-7, with 13 bases that match TRBD2. The V gene's germline CDR1 is SGHRS and CDR2 YFSETQ. The CDR3 loop spans 18 amino acids. Germline trimming cut 0 bases from V and 7 bases from J; bases unmatched to any gene: 13. Here the CDR3 DNA reads TGCGCCAGCAGCTTGGTACCCCCGACTAGCGGGGGGAATCGAGAGCAGTACTTC. Its translation: CASSLVPPTSGGNREQYF.

The chain combines TRBV7-3 with TRBJ2-2; 13 nucleotides align to TRBD2. With V trimmed by 5 bases and J by 5 bases, 5 bases remained unmatched. The CDR3 length is 16 residues. Per the germline V gene, CDR1 is SGHTA and CDR2 is FQGTGA. CDR3 amino acids: CASSPTLAGGTGELFF. CDR3 nucleotide sequence: TGTGCCAGCAGCCCCACACTAGCGGGAGGGACCGGGGAGCTGTTTTTT.

The gene calls are TRBV2 and TRBJ1-5, with TRBD1 matching 7 bases. CDR3 length equals 14 residues. Germline V gene lookup returns CDR1 SNHLY and CDR2 FYNNEI. Trimming cost V 4 bases and J 4 bases; bases outside gene matches: 4. The CDR3 DNA reads TGTGCCAGCAGTGTTGCGACAGGGAATCAGCCCCAGCATTTT. Translation gives CASSVATGNQPQHF.

V usage is TRBV5-1 and J usage is TRBJ2-7; 7 bases are a match to TRBD2. With V trimmed by 0 bases and J by 4 bases, 13 bases remained unmatched. CDR1 SGHRS and CDR2 YFSETQ come from the germline V gene. This CDR3 comprises 17 residues. This CDR3 is CASSLAEGERDLYEQYF. The CDR3 DNA reads TGCGCCAGCAGCTTGGCCGAAGGAGAGCGGGACCTTTACGAGCAGTACTTC.

The chain combines TRBV6-2 or TRBV6-3 with TRBJ2-1; TRBD2 matches 10 bases. From germline, CDR1 is MNHEY and CDR2 SVGEGT. V dropped 0 bases and J dropped 4; count of bases not matched to a gene: 9. This CDR3 is 18 amino acids long. The CDR3 reads CASSYSGKTSGKYNEQFF. The CDR3, as DNA: TGTGCCAGCAGTTACTCGGGGAAAACTAGCGGGAAGTACAATGAGCAGTTCTTC.

The V gene is TRBV5-4, the J gene TRBJ2-5, with D perhaps TRBD1 or TRBD2 (6 bases each). Between the trimmed V and J ends, which lost 0 bases and 2 bases, there was a span of 14 bases. Germline V gene data show CDR1 as SGHNT and CDR2 as YYREEE (reference sequence). The CDR3 is 16 residues long. The CDR3 reads CASSLDGGRIQETQYF. The CDR3 DNA sequence: TGTGCCAGCAGCTTGGACGGGGGCCGTATACAAGAGACCCAGTACTTC.

V and J are TRBV6-5 and TRBJ1-5, with D perhaps TRBD1 (5 bases). V lost 2 bases, J lost 2 bases, and 7 bases lay in between. The CDR3 runs to 14 residues. Germline loops: CDR1 MNHEY, CDR2 SVGAGI. CDR3 in DNA: TGTGCCAGCAGTTACGGAGGGGGCAATCAGCCCCAGCATTTT. It yields the protein CASSYGGGNQPQHF.

The V gene is TRBV7-8, the J gene TRBJ2-1, with 8 nucleotides matching TRBD2. This CDR3 spans 16 amino acids. J lost 4 bases, V lost 7 bases, and 12 bases had no gene match. The V gene's germline CDR1 is SGHVS and CDR2 FQNEAQ. CDR3 sequence reads: CASTPPRGGRYNEQFF. In nucleotides, the CDR3 is TGTGCCAGCACTCCCCCCAGGGGCGGGAGGTACAATGAGCAGTTCTTC.